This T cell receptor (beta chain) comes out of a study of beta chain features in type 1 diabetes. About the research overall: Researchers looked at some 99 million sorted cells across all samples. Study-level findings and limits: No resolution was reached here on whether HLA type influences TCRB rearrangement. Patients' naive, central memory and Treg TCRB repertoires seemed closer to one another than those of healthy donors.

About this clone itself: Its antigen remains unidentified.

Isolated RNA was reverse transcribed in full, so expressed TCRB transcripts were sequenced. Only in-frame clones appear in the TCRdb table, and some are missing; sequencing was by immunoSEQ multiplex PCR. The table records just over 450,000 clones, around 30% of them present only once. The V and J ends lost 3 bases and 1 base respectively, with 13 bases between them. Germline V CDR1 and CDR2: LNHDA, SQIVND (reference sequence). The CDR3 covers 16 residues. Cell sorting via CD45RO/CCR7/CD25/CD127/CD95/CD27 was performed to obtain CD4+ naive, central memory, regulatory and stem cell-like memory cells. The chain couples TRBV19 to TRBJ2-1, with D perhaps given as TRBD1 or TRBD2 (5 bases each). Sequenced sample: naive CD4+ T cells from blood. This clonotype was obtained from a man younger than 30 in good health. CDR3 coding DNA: TGTGCCAGTAGTATTTCGGGGCTAGCTTCCTACAATGAGCAGTTCTTC. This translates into CASSISGLASYNEQFF.